These T cell receptor beta chains were read from a single sample in a study of blood T cell repertoires in COVID-19. Libraries were prepared by immunoSEQ multiplex PCR; TCRdb keeps only in-frame clonotypes and omits some of them. The sample has tens of thousands of clones; around four fifths are singletons. Sequencing was performed on peripheral blood. Every receptor here comes from an older woman with acute or convalescent COVID-19. CDR3s include the opening cysteine and the closing phenylalanine or tryptophan. A D gene is named only where the DNA matches it firmly. Size tells how often a clone was seen (once, few, many) or the class of an expanded clone, and some rows leave it out.

NA	TRBV10-1	NA	14	TRBJ2-4	TGCGCCGGAGGGACAGCCCCCCAGTGGAGCATTCAGTACTTC	CAGGTAPQWSIQYF
once	TRBV24-1	NA	16	TRBJ1-1	TGTGCCACCAGTGACGCAGGGTTGGGGGCGAACACTGAAGCTTTCTTT	CATSDAGLGANTEAFF
few	TRBV9	NA	14	TRBJ1-1	TGTGCCAGCAGCGGTTCCGGGACTAACACTGAAGCTTTCTTT	CASSGSGTNTEAFF
NA	TRBV2	NA	15	TRBJ2-3	TGTGCCAGCGATATGGGAACAGGGCCCACAGATACGCAGTATTTT	CASDMGTGPTDTQYF
NA	TRBV24-1	TRBD2	16	TRBJ2-1	TGTGCCACCAGTGATCTGTTAGCGGGGGCGACCAATGAGCAGTTCTTC	CATSDLLAGATNEQFF
NA	TRBV5-1	NA	14	TRBJ1-4	TGCGCCAGCAGCCTCGGGTCAACTAATGAAAAACTGTTTTTT	CASSLGSTNEKLFF
NA	TRBV4-2	TRBD1	16	TRBJ1-2	TGTGCCAGCAGCCACAGGGGGGCTACACTAACCTATGGCTACACCTTC	CASSHRGATLTYGYTF
few	TRBV11-2	TRBD2	14	TRBJ2-5	TGTGCCAGCAGCATACGGACTAGCCCTGAGACCCAGTACTTC	CASSIRTSPETQYF
NA	TRBV18	NA	14	TRBJ2-1	TGTGCCAGCTCACCTCGCTCAGGGGGGAATGAGCAGTTCTTC	CASSPRSGGNEQFF
NA	TRBV30	NA	13	TRBJ2-3	TGTGCCTGGAGTGGGCTTCGCACAGATACGCAGTATTTT	CAWSGLRTDTQYF
NA	TRBV18	NA	15	TRBJ1-1	TGTGCCAGCTCACCACCGAACGAGGGGGACACTGAAGCTTTCTTT	CASSPPNEGDTEAFF
NA	TRBV12-3/TRBV12-4	NA	13	TRBJ2-1	TGTGCCAGCAGGTCGGGAGTGGGGGATGAGCAGTTCTTC	CASRSGVGDEQFF
NA	TRBV30	NA	12	TRBJ2-7	TGTGCCTGGAGTGTTGACAGGTACGAGCAGTACTTC	CAWSVDRYEQYF
NA	TRBV3-1/TRBV3-2	NA	13	TRBJ1-2	TGTGCCAGCAGCCAAGAGGCCAGGGCTGGCTACACCTTC	CASSQEARAGYTF
NA	TRBV6-1	TRBD1	14	TRBJ1-2	TGTGCCAGCAGTGAATCCGGGACAGGGGGAGGCTACACCTTC	CASSESGTGGGYTF
NA	TRBV10-3	TRBD2	13	TRBJ2-1	TGTGCCATCAGGAGCGGGGCAAACAATGAGCAGTTCTTC	CAIRSGANNEQFF
NA	TRBV28	TRBD2	14	TRBJ2-2	TGTGCCAGCAGCCTCGCGGGGGGGACCGGGGAGCTGTTTTTT	CASSLAGGTGELFF
NA	TRBV2	NA	15	TRBJ1-5	TGTGCCAGCAGTGTATACAGGGTACTCAATCAGCCCCAGCATTTT	CASSVYRVLNQPQHF
NA	TRBV5-4	NA	15	TRBJ1-1	TGTGCCAGCAGCTCCTGGACCGCGGGTAGGACTGAAGCTTTCTTT	CASSSWTAGRTEAFF
NA	TRBV5-6	TRBD1	15	TRBJ1-2	TGTGCCAGCAGCTTGTTGGGACAGGGGGCGAATGGCTACACCTTC	CASSLLGQGANGYTF
NA	TRBV2	TRBD1	15	TRBJ1-1	TGTGCCAGCATCCTCACAGGGGTCTATGATTCTGAAGCTTTCTTT	CASILTGVYDSEAFF
NA	TRBV10-3	TRBD1	17	TRBJ1-2	TGTGCCATCAGTGAGTCGAGTCAGGGGGCTTTAATCTATGGCTACACCTTC	CAISESSQGALIYGYTF
NA	TRBV3-1/TRBV3-2	NA	11	TRBJ2-5	TGTGCCAGCAGCTTCGGGAAGACCCAGTACTTC	CASSFGKTQYF
NA	TRBV7-9	TRBD1	12	TRBJ1-2	TGTGCCAGTCACGACAGGGCTCGGGGCTACACCTTC	CASHDRARGYTF
NA	TRBV2	TRBD1	16	TRBJ1-6	TGTGCCAGCAGCCCGGGACAGGGGATAGGTAATTCACCCCTCCACTTT	CASSPGQGIGNSPLHF